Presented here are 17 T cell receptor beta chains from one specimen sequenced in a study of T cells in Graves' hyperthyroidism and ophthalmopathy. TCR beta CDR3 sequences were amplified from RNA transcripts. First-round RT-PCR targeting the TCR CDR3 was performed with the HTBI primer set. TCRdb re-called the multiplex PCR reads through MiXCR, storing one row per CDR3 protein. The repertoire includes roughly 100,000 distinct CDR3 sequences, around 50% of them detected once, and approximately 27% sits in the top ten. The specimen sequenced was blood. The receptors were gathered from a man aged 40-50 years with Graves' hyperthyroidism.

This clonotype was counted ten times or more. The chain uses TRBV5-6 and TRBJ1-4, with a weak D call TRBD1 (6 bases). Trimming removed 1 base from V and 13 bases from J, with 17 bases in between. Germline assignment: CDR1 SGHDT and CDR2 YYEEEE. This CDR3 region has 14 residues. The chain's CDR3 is CASSLQGSLGGLFF. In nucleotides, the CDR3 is TGTGCCAGCAGCTTGCAGGGGTCGTTAGGGGGACTGTTTTTT.

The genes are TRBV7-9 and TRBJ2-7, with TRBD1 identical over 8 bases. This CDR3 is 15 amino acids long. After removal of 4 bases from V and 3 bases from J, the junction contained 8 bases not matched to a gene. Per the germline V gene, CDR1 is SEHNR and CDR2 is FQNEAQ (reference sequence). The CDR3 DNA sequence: TGTGCCAGCAGCTCCGGGACAGGAGGGGACTACGAGCAGTACTTC. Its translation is CASSSGTGGDYEQYF.

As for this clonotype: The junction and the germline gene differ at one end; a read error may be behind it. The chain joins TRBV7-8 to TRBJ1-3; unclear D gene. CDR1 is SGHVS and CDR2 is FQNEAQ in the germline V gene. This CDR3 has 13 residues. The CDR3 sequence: CASSLDPGNTIHF. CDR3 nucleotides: TGTGCCAGCAGCTTAGACCCTGGGAACACCATACATTTT.

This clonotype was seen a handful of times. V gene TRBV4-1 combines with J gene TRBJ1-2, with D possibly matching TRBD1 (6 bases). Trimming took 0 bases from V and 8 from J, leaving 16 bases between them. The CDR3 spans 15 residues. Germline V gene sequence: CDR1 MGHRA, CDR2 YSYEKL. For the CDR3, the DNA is TGCGCCAGCAGCCAAGAAACAGGGTATCGGAAGGGCTACACCTTC. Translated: CASSQETGYRKGYTF.

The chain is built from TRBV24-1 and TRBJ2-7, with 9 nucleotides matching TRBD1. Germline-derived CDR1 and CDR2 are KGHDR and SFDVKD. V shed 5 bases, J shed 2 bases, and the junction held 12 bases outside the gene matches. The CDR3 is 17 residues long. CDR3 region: CATSARDSGQGTYEQYF. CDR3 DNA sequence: TGTGCCACCAGTGCTAGAGACTCGGGACAGGGAACCTACGAGCAGTACTTC.

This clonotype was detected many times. The CDR3 DNA reads as TGCAGTGCCGCCCCTCAGGGGGCCGGTCAGCCCCAGCATTTT. The encoded protein is CSAAPQGAGQPQHF. The V call is TRBV20-1, the J call TRBJ1-5; TRBD1 aligns across 8 bases. V shed 6 bases, J shed 6 bases, and the junction held 10 bases outside the gene matches. This CDR3 is built from 14 residues. Germline CDR1 reads DFQATT; CDR2 reads SNEGSKA (reference sequence).

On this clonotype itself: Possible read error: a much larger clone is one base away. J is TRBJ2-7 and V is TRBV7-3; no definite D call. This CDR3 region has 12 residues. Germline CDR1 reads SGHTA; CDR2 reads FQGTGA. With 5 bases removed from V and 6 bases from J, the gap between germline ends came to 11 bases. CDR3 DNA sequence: TGTGCCAGCAGCCAAGTCCCCTGCGAGCAGTACTTC. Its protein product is CASSQVPCEQYF.

The CDR3 nucleotides are TGCGCCAGCAGCTTGGGACAGGGGCATGCCTACACCTTC. As protein: CASSLGQGHAYTF. The chain employs TRBV5-1 and TRBJ1-2; 8 bases align to TRBD1. This CDR3 is 13 amino acids long. The V segment lost 0 bases and the J segment 10 bases; nucleotides outside the gene matches: 5. Looked up from germline, CDR1 is SGHRS and CDR2 is YFSETQ.

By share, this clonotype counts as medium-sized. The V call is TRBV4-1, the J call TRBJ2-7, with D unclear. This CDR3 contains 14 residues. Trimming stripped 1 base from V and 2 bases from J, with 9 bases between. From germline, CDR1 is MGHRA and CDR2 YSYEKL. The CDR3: CASSQVDGTYEQYF. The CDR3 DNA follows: TGCGCCAGCAGCCAAGTGGACGGTACCTACGAGCAGTACTTC.

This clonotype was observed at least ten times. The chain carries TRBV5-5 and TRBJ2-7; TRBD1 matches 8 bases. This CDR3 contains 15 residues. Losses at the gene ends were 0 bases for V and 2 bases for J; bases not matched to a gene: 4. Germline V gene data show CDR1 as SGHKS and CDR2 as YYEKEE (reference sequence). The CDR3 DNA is TGTGCCAGCAGCTTGGAGGACAGGGAAGCCTACGAGCAGTACTTC. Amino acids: CASSLEDREAYEQYF.

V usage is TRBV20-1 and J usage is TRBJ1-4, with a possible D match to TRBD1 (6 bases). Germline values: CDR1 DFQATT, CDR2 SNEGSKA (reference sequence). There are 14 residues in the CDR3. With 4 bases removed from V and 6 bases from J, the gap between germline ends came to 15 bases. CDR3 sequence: CSAKRGRGDEKLFF. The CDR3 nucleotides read TGCAGTGCTAAGAGGGGGAGGGGGGATGAAAAACTGTTTTTT.

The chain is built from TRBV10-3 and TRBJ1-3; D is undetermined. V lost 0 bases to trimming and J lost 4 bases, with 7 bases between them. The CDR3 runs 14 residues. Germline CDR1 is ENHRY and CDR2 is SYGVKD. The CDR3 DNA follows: TGTGCCATCAGTGAGTCGACTAGCGGAAACACCATATATTTT. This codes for CAISESTSGNTIYF.

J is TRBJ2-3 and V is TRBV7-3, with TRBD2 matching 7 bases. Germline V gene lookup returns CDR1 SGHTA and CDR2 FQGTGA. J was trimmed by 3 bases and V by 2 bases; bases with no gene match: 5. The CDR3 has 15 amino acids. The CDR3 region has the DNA TGTGCCAGCAGCTTAGACGGGGGGAATACAGATACGCAGTATTTT. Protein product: CASSLDGGNTDTQYF.

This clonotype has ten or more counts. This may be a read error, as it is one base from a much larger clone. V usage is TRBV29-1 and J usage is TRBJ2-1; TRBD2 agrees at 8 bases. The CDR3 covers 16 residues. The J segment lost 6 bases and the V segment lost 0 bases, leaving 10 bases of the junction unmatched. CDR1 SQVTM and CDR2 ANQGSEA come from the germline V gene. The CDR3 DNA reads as TGCAGCGTTGAAGATTTCGAGCGGGGGACATCCAATGAGCAGTTCTTC. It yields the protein CSVEDFERGTSNEQFF.

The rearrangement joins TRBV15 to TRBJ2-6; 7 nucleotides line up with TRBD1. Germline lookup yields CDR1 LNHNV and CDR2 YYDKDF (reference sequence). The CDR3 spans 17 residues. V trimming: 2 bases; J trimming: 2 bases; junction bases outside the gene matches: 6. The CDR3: CATSRHNRGAGANVLTF. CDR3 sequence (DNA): TGTGCCACCAGCAGACATAACAGGGGCGCTGGGGCCAACGTCCTGACTTTC.

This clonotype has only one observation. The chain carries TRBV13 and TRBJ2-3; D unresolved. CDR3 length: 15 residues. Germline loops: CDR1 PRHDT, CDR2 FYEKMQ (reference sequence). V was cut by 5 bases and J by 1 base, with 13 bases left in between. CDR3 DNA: TGTGCCAGCAGCCAACTAACAAGTCGCACAGATACGCAGTATTTT. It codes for CASSQLTSRTDTQYF.

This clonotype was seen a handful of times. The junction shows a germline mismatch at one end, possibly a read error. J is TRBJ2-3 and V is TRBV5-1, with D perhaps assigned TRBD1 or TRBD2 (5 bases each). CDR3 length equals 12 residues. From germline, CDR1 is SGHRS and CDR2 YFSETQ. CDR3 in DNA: TGCGTCAGCAGGGACCTCACAGATACGCAGTATTTT. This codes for CVSRDLTDTQYF.